This entry lists 8 T cell receptor beta chains sequenced from one sample in a study of blood T cell repertoires in COVID-19. Clones were read by immunoSEQ multiplex PCR, and TCRdb kept only the in-frame ones, dropping some. The profile shows 200,000 to 250,000 clones, roughly 87% of them singletons. Sequenced input: PBMCs or T cells enriched from blood (not recorded which). The receptors were gathered from a young man with acute COVID-19.

The chain links TRBV9 to TRBJ1-6; D is possibly TRBD1 (5 bases). Per germline, CDR1 SGDLS and CDR2 YYNGEE. V was clipped by 3 bases and J by 0 bases, with 10 bases between them. This CDR3 is 16 amino acids long. The CDR3 spells CASSEGASSYNSPLHF. As DNA, the CDR3 is TGTGCCAGCAGCGAAGGGGCGAGCTCCTATAATTCACCCCTCCACTTT.

Regarding this clone: Different DNA sequences within this sample yield the same CDR3. This chain links TRBV5-1 with TRBJ2-7, with TRBD1 identical over 7 bases. CDR3 length: 13 residues. Germline CDR1 SGHRS, CDR2 YFSETQ. The V segment lost 4 bases and the J segment 1 base; nucleotides outside the gene matches: 2. CDR3 coding DNA: TGCGCCAGCAGCCTGGACAGGTCCTACGAGCAGTACTTC. This sequence encodes CASSLDRSYEQYF.

V and J are TRBV11-2 and TRBJ2-7, with TRBD2 matching over 13 bases. The J segment lost 2 bases and the V segment lost 3 bases, leaving 10 bases of the junction unmatched. The germline gives CDR1 SGHAT, CDR2 FQNNGV. The CDR3 consists of 18 residues. The DNA of the CDR3 is TGTGCCAGCAGCTTCGTTGGGGGACTAGCGGGGATTACCTACGAGCAGTACTTC. Translated, it gives CASSFVGGLAGITYEQYF.

The chain carries TRBV4-1 and TRBJ2-5, with 7 bases lining up with TRBD1. There are 15 residues in the CDR3. After removal of 3 bases from V and 3 bases from J, the junction contained 7 bases not matched to a gene. The germline V gene has CDR1 MGHRA and CDR2 YSYEKL. The CDR3 nucleotides are TGCGCCAGCAGCCAGGTGGGGACAGCCAAAGAGACCCAGTACTTC. Translation gives CASSQVGTAKETQYF.

The gene calls are TRBV25-1 and TRBJ1-5; 10 nucleotides line up with TRBD1. Germline V gene sequence: CDR1 MGHDK, CDR2 SYGVNS. V trimming: 5 bases; J trimming: 7 bases; junction bases outside the gene matches: 8. CDR3 length: 15 residues. The DNA for the CDR3 is TGTGCCAGCAGTTCCGGGACAGGGGTCCGGCAGCCCCAGCATTTT. Protein: CASSSGTGVRQPQHF.

The chain uses TRBV7-9 and TRBJ2-7, with TRBD2 identical over 14 bases. This CDR3 contains 14 residues. V was clipped by 5 bases and J by 6 bases; unmatched bases: 3. In germline, CDR1 is SEHNR, CDR2 FQNEAQ (reference sequence). CDR3 DNA: TGTGCCAGCAGCCCAGGACTAGCGGGAGGCGAGCAGTACTTC. Translating it yields CASSPGLAGGEQYF.

This clone has only one observation. The genes are TRBV14 and TRBJ1-1; D is unresolved. V dropped 3 bases and J dropped 5 bases, with 10 bases sitting between them. Germline CDR1 reads SGHDN; CDR2 reads FVKESK. The CDR3 runs 13 residues. The CDR3 DNA is TGTGCCAGCAGCCAGACGGGTTGGACTGAAGCTTTCTTT. This codes for CASSQTGWTEAFF. Based on the CDR3 plus reference TRBV14 and TRBJ1-1, the full variable domain is EAGVTQFPSHSVIEKGQTVTLRCDPISGHDNLYWYRRVMGKEIKFLLHFVKESKQDESGMPNNRFLAERTGGTYSTLKVQPAELEDSGVYFCASSQTGWTEAFFGQGTRLTVV.

The chain links TRBV28 to TRBJ2-7, with TRBD2 matching over 7 bases. The CDR3 runs to 14 residues. Germline assignment: CDR1 MDHEN and CDR2 SYDVKM. V was clipped by 7 bases and J by 6 bases; unmatched bases: 12. CDR3 residues: CASTNSRTRLEQYF. In nucleotides, the CDR3 is TGTGCCAGCACCAACTCCAGGACTAGACTCGAGCAGTACTTC.